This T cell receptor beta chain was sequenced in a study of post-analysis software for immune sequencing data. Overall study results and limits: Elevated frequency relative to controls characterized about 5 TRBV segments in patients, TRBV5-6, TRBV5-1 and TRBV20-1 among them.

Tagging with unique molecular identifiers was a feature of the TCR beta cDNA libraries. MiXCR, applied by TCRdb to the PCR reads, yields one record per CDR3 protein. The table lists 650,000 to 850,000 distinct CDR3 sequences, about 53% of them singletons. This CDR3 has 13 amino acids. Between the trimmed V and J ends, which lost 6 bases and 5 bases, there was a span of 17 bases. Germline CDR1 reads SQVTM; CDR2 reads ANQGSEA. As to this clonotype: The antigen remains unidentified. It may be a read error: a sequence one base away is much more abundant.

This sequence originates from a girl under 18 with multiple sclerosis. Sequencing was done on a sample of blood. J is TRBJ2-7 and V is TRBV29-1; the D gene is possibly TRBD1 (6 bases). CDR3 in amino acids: CSVLGQLPHEQYF. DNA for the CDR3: TGCAGCGTCCTAGGACAGCTTCCCCACGAGCAGTACTTC.